This note documents a single TCR beta chain sequence. This sample is drawn from a study of blood T cell repertoires in COVID-19. Study at large: PBMCs, B-cell-depleted T cells, or T cells were the source of the cDNA or gDNA that made up the material.

In the original analysis: Amplified reference gene primers provided the basis for estimating nucleated cell counts. TCRdb's table, derived via immunoSEQ multiplex PCR, lists solely in-frame clones and lacks some. The V and J calls and the clone size are those of that table, but D and trimming were determined from the DNA. The data contain about 250,000 clones, 88% of them singletons. This CDR3 spans 18 amino acids. Looked up from germline, CDR1 is MNHEY and CDR2 is SMNVEV (reference sequence). Trimming removed 4 bases at V and 0 bases at J, with 19 bases between. The TCR sequence derives from a woman aged 25 to 39 with acute or convalescent COVID-19. The V gene is TRBV27, the J gene TRBJ2-4; D may be TRBD1 (6 bases). The material sequenced was peripheral blood. The CDR3 sequence is CASSSLTGSILAKNIQYF. The CDR3 DNA reads TGTGCCAGCAGTTCGCTGACAGGAAGTATCCTAGCCAAAAACATTCAGTACTTC.